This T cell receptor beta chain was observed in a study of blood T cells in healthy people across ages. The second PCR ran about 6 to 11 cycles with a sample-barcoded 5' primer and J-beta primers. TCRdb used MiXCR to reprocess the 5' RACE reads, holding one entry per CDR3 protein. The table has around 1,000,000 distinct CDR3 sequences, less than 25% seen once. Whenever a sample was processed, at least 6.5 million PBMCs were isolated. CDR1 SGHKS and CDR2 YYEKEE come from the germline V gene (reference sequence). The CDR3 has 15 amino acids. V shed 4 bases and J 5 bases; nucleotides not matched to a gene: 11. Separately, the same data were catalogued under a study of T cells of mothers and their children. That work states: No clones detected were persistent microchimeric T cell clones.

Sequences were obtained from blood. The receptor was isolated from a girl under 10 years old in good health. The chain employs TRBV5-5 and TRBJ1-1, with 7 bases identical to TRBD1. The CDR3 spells CASSPTGDGRTEAFF. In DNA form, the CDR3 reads TGTGCCAGCAGCCCTACAGGGGACGGAAGGACTGAAGCTTTCTTT.